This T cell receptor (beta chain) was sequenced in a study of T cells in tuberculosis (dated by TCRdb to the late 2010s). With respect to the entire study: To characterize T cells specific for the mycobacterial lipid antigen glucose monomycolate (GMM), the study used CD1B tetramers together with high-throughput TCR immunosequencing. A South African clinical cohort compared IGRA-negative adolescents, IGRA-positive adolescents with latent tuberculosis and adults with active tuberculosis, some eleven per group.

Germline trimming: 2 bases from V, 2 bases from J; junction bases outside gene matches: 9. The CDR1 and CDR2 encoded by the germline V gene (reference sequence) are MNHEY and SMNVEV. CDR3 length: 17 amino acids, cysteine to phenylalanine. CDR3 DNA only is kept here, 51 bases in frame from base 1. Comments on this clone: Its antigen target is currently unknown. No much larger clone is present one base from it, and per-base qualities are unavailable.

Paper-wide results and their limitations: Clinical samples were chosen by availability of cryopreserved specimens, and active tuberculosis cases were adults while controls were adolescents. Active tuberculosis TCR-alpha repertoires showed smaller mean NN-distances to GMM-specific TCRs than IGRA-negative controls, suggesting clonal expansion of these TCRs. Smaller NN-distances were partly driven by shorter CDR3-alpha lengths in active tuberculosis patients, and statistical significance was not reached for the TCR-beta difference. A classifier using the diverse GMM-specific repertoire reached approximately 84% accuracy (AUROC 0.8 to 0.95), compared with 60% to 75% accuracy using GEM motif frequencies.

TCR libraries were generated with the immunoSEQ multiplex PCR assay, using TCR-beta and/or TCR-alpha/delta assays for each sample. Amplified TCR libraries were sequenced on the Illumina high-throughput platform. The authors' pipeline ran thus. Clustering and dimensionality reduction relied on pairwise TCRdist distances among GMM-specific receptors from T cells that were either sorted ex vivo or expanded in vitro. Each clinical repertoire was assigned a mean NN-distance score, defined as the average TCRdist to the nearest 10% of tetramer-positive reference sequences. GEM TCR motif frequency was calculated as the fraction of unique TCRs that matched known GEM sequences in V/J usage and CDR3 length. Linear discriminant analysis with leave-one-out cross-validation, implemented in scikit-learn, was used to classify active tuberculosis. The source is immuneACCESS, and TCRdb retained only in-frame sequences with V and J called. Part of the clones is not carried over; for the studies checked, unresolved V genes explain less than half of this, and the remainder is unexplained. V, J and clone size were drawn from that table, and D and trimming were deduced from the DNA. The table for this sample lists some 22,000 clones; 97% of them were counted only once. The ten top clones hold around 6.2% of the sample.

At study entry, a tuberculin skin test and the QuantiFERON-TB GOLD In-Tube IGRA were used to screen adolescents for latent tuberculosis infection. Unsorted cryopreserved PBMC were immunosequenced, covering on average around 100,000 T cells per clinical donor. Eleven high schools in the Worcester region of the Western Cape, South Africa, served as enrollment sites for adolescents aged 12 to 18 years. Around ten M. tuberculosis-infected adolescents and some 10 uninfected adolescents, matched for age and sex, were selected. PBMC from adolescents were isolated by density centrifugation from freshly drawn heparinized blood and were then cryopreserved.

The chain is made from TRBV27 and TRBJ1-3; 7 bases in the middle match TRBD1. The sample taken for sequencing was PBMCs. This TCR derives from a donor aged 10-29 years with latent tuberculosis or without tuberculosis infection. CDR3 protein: CASSLGSLRGTGNTIYF. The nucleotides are TGTGCCAGCAGTTTAGGTAGCCTCAGGGGGACTGGAAACACCATATATTTT.